The present T cell receptor (beta chain) was sequenced within a study of identical twins. Overall study results and limits: Donors were not followed over many years; analysis was cross-sectional. Fewer insertions characterized abundant cord blood beta clonotypes, whereas memory repertoires showed none.

A template switching step contributed a universal primer site, while unique molecular identifiers were present in the cDNA. TCRdb analysed the 5' RACE reads with MiXCR anew, one entry per CDR3 protein. The repertoire holds approximately 280,000 distinct CDR3 sequences, with less than 9% as singletons. CDR3 length: 12 amino acids. V was clipped by 12 bases and J by 1 base, with 11 bases between them. Germline V gene lookup returns CDR1 KGHDR and CDR2 SFDVKD. This clonotype appeared a few times. Its antigen remains unidentified. These data were also reused for a study on yellow fever vaccine responses in identical twins.

This chain uses TRBV24-1 with TRBJ1-1; D unclear. This sequence originates from a young woman in good health. Sequenced: memory (CD45RO+) T cells sorted from blood. The CDR3 reads CASQARNTEAFF. The CDR3 DNA follows: TGTGCCTCCCAGGCGAGGAACACTGAAGCTTTCTTT.